This TCR beta chain was observed in a study of response to subunit inactivated influenza vaccine. The study's findings and limits: New T cells are recruited in small numbers by each seasonal influenza vaccination, according to the authors' suggestion.

Germline CDR1 and CDR2: MNHEY and SVGAGI. The V end was cut by 1 base, the J end by 0 bases, with 8 bases between. The CDR3 is 15 amino acids. Using its own MiXCR run on the RT-PCR reads, TCRdb lists one record per CDR3 protein. Counted here are roughly 710,000 distinct CDR3 sequences, around 13% occurring once; the ten biggest clones make up 7.5% to 8%. In regard to this clonotype: Its antigen is not known.

The rearrangement uses TRBV6-5 and TRBJ2-3, with D tentatively TRBD2 (5 bases). The TCR originated in a man in his forties or fifties who received an inactivated influenza vaccine. The sample in question was PBMCs from blood, obtained around 14 days before vaccination. In nucleotides, the CDR3 is TGTGCCAGCAGTTACTTTGGACTGAGCACAGATACGCAGTATTTT. Protein product: CASSYFGLSTDTQYF.